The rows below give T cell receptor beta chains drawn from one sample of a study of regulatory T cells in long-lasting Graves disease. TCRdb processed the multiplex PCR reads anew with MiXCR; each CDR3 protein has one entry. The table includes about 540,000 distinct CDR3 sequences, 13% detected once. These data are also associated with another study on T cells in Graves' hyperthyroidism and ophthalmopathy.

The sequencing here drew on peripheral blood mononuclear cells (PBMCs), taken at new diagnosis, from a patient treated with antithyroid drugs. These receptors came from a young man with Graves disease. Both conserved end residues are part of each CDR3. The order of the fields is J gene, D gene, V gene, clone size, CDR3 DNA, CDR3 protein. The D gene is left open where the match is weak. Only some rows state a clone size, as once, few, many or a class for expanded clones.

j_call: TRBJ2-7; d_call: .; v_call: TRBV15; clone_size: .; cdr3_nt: TGTGCCACCAGCAGAGATAGGAGGGAGCAGTACTTC; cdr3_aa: CATSRDRREQYF
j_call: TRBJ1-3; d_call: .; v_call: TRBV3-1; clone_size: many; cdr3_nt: TGTGCCAGCAGCCAAGATCAGGGAAACACCATATATTTT; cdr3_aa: CASSQDQGNTIYF
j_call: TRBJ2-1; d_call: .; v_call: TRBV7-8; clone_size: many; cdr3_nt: TGTGCCAGCAGCTTAGCTTTGACTCCTACTAATGAGCAGTTCTTC; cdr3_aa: CASSLALTPTNEQFF
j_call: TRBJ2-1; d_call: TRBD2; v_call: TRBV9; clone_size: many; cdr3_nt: TGTGCCAGCAGCGCTCCGGGACTAGCGACCAATGAGCAGTTCTTC; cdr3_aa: CASSAPGLATNEQFF
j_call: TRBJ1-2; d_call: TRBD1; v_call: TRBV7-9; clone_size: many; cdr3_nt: TGTGCCAGCAGCAGAACAGGGGGAACTGGCTACACCTTC; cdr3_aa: CASSRTGGTGYTF
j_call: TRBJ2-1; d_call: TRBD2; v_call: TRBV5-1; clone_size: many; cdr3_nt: TGCGCCAGCAGCTTGGCTCCAGCGGGAGGACCCGATGAGCAGTTCTTC; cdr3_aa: CASSLAPAGGPDEQFF
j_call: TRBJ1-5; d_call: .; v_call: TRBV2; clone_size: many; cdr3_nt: TGTGCCAGCAGTGAAGAGAAAGTTGGGCCCCAGCATTTT; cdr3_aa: CASSEEKVGPQHF
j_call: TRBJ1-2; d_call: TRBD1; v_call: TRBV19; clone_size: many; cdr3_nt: TGTGCCAGTAGTACTGGGACAGGGGCTGGCTACACCTTC; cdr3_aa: CASSTGTGAGYTF
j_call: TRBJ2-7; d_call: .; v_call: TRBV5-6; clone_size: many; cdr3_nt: TGTGCCAGCAGTCCTCCCTCGACCCACTACGAGCAGTACTTC; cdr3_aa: CASSPPSTHYEQYF
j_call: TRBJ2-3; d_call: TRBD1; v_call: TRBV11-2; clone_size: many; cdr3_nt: TGTGCCAGCAGCTCCCGACAGGGGGCAGATACGCAGTATTTT; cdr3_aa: CASSSRQGADTQYF
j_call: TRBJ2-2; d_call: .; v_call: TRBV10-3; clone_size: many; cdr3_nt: TGTGCCATCAGTGAAGACGGGGAGCTGTTTTTT; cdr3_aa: CAISEDGELFF
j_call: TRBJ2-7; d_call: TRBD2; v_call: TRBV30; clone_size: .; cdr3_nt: TGTGCCTGGAGGTCTAGCGGGAGATCCTACGAGCAGTACTTC; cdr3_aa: CAWRSSGRSYEQYF
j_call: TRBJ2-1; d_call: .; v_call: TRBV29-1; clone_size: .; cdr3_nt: TGCAGCTACAATGAGCAGTTCTTC; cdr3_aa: CSYNEQFF
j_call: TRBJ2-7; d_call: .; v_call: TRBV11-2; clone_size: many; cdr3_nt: TGTGCCAGCAGCTTAAATCAGGGACTCTACGAGCAGTACTTC; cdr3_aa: CASSLNQGLYEQYF
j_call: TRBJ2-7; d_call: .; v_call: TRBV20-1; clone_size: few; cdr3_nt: TGCAGTGCTAGGCCGACTAGTCTCAACGAGCAGTACTTC; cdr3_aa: CSARPTSLNEQYF
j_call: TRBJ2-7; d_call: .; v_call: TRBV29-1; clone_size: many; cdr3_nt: TGCAGCGTTGAAGTGTCGGGACCAACCTACGAGCAGTACTTC; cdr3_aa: CSVEVSGPTYEQYF
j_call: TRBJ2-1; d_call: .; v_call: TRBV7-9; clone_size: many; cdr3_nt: TGTGCCAGCAGCTTTTACGGGAGAGGGGATGAGCAGTTCTTC; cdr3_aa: CASSFYGRGDEQFF
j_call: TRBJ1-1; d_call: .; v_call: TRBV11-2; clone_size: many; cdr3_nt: TGTGCCAGCAGCTTTTGGGGAAAGGGTTCCGGAAACACTGAAGCTTTCTTT; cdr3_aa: CASSFWGKGSGNTEAFF
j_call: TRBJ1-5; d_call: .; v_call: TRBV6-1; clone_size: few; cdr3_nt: TGTGCCAGCAGCAAGGCAGGGTCGGACCAGCCCCAGCATTTT; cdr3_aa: CASSKAGSDQPQHF
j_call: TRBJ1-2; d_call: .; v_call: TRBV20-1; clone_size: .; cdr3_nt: TGCAGTGCCGCCCCTACGGGGGGCTACACCTTC; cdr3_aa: CSAAPTGGYTF
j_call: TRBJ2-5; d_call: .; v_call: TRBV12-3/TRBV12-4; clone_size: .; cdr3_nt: TGTGCCAGCAGTTTAGTTGGGGGGGGCCGGGAGACCCAGTACTTC; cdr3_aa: CASSLVGGGRETQYF
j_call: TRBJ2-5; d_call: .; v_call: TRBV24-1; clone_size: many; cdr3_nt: TGTGCCACCAGTGATCACCAGGAACAAGAGACCCAGTACTTC; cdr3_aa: CATSDHQEQETQYF
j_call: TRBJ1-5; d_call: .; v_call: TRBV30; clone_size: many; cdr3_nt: TGTGCCTGGAGTGATACCTTATACAGGGTCAGCAATCAGCCCCAGCATTTT; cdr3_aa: CAWSDTLYRVSNQPQHF
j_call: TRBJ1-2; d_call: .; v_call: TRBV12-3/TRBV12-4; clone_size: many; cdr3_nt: TGTGCCAGCAGCCTCGTAGGGACGGGGAACTATGGCTACACCTTC; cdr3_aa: CASSLVGTGNYGYTF
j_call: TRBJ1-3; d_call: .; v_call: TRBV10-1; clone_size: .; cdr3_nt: TGCGCCAGCAGTGAGCAGGGTGACTCTGGAAACACCATATATTTT; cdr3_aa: CASSEQGDSGNTIYF
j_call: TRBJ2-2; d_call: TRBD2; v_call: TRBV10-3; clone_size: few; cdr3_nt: TGTGCCATCAGTGGTAGCGGGAGTGGTACCGGGGAGCTGTTTTTT; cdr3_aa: CAISGSGSGTGELFF
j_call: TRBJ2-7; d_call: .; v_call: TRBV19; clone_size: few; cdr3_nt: TGTGCCAGTAGCTACGAGGCTAGATACTACGAGCAGTACTTC; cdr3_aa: CASSYEARYYEQYF
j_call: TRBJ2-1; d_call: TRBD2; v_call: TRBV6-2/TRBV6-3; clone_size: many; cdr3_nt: TGTGCCAGCAGTGAAGGGACTAGCGGGAGTAATGAGCAGTTCTTC; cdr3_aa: CASSEGTSGSNEQFF
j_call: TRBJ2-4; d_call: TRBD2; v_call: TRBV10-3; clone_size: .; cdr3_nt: TGTGCCATCAGTGATGTGGGCGGGGGGGGCATAAGAAACATTCAGTACTTC; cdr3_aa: CAISDVGGGGIRNIQYF
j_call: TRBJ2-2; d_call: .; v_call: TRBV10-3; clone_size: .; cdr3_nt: TGTGCCATCAGTGGGACAGACACCGGGGAGCTGTTTTTT; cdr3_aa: CAISGTDTGELFF
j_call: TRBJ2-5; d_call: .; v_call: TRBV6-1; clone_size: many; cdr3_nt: TGTGCCAGCAGTCGAACCCCGGAGGGGGAGACCCAGTACTTC; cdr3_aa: CASSRTPEGETQYF
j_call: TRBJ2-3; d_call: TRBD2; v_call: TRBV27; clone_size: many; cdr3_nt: TGTGCCAGCAGTTCGGGTGGACTAGCGGGACGGGATACGCAGTATTTT; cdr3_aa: CASSSGGLAGRDTQYF
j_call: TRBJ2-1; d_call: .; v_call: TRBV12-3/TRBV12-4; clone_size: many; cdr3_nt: TGTGCCAGCGCGTTAAATGAGCAGTTCTTC; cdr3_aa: CASALNEQFF
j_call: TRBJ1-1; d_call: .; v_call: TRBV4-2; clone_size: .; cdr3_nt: TGTGCCAGCAGCCAAGAAGGCTTGGGAGCTTTCTTT; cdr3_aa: CASSQEGLGAFF
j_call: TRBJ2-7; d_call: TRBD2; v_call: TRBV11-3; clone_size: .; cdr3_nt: TGTGCCAGCAGCCCCCACAGCGGGAGATTCCACGAGCAGTACTTC; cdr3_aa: CASSPHSGRFHEQYF
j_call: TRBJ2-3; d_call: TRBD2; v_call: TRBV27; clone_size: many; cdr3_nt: TGTGCCAGCAGGAACACTAGCGGGCGTTTCACAGATACGCAGTATTTT; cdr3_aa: CASRNTSGRFTDTQYF
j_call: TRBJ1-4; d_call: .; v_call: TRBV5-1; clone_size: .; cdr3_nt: TGCGCCAGCAGCTGGGGGACGAGAGAAAAACTGTTTTTT; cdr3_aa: CASSWGTREKLFF
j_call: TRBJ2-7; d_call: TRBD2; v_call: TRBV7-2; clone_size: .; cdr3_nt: TGTGCCAGCAGCCCCTCCCGACTAGCGTGGTCCTTC; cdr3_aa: CASSPSRLAWSF
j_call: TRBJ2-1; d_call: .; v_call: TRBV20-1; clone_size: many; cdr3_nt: TGCAGTGCTACCCGACTAGGCGATGAGCAGTTCTTC; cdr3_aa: CSATRLGDEQFF
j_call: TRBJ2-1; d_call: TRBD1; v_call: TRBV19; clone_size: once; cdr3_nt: TGTGCCAGTACCACCACAGGGGCAGTTTACAATGAGCAGTTCTTC; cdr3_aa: CASTTTGAVYNEQFF
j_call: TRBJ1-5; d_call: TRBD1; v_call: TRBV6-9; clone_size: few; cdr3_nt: TGTGCCAGCAGTTTCCCGGGACAGGGGGTAATCGATCAGCCCCAGCATTTT; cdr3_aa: CASSFPGQGVIDQPQHF
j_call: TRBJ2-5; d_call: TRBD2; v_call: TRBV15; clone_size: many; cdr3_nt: TGTGCCACCAGCAGAGATCGGGGGGGCGAGACCCAGTACTTC; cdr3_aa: CATSRDRGGETQYF
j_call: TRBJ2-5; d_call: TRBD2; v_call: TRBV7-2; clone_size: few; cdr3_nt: TGTACCAGCAGCCCCAGGACTAGCGGGAAGGCCCAGTACTTC; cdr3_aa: CTSSPRTSGKAQYF
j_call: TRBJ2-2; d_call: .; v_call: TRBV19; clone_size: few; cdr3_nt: TGTGCCAGTAGTATTTTCGTTTTGGGCGGGGAGCTGTTTTTT; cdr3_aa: CASSIFVLGGELFF
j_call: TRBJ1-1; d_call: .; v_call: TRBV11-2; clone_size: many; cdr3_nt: TGTGCCAGCAGCGTTAGTTCGGGGTTGAACACTGAAGCTTTCTTT; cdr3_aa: CASSVSSGLNTEAFF
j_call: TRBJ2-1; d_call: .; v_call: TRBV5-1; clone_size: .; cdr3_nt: TGCGCCAGCAGCTCCCCAGGGGAAAGCTCCTACAATGAGCAGTTCTTC; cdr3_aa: CASSSPGESSYNEQFF
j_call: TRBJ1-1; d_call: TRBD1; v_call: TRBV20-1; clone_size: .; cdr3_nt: TGCAGTGCTAGAGACACAGGGGGCTACACTGAAGCTTTCTTT; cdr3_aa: CSARDTGGYTEAFF
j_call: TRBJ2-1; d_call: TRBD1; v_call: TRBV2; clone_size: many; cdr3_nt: TGTGCCAGCAGTGTATCGGACAGGGGTCAAGAGCAGTTCTTC; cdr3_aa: CASSVSDRGQEQFF
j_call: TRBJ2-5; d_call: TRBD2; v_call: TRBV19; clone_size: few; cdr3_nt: TGTGCCAGTAGTATAAAGCCGCAACTAGCGGGCAACCAAGAGACCCAGTACTTC; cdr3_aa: CASSIKPQLAGNQETQYF
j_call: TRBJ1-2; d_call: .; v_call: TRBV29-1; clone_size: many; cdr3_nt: TGCAGCGTTGTAGGGGCCATGTCAACTAACTATGGCTACACCTTC; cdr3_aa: CSVVGAMSTNYGYTF
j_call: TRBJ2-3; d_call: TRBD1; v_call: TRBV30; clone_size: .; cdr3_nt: TGTGCCAGAGGGGGACAGAGCACAGATACGCAGTATTTT; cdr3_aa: CARGGQSTDTQYF
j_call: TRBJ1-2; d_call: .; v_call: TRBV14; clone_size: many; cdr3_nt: TGTGCCAGCAGCCAAGAAAGATGGGGCTATGGCTACACCTTC; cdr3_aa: CASSQERWGYGYTF
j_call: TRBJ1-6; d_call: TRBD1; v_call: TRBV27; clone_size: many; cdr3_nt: TGTGCCAGCAGGAAACAGGGGGCCAGTTCACCCCTCCACTTT; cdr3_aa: CASRKQGASSPLHF
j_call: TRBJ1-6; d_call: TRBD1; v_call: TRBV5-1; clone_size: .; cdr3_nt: TGCGCCAGCAGCTCCCGGGACAGGGGGCAATCACCCCTCCACTTT; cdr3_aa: CASSSRDRGQSPLHF
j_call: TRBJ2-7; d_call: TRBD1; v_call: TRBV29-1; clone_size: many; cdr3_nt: TGCAGCGTTGAAGATCGAGGACAGGGGACCTACGAGCAGTACTTC; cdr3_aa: CSVEDRGQGTYEQYF